This TCR beta chain stems from a study of beta chain features in type 1 diabetes. Approximately 110 mL of blood, on average, came from one heparinised draw per donor. This clone has a handful of counts. Its cognate antigen is unknown. At the DNA level, this CDR3 is encoded by other sequences in the same sample as well. This CDR3 has 12 amino acids. Germline-derived CDR1 and CDR2 are SGHDN and FVKESK. V gave up 0 bases and J gave up 4 bases, with 3 bases separating them. Whole-study results and caveats: The question of HLA type influencing TCRB rearrangement was one that remained unresolved here. Moderate but significant shortening of TCRB CDR3s was recorded in all four CD4+ subsets from Type 1 diabetes patients. A greater similarity of naive, central memory and Treg TCRB repertoires was seen among patients than among healthy donors.

All of the isolated RNA was reverse transcribed, so expressed TCRB transcripts were sequenced. The average output of naive, central memory and regulatory T cell samples was approximately 3.6 million reads. Here immunoSEQ multiplex PCR was the method, and the copy in TCRdb shows in-frame clones only, minus some. Among about 640,000 clones listed, about an eighth were seen once. The sequenced sample was naive CD4+ T cells from blood. The receptor was derived from a man younger than 40 with type 1 diabetes. V and J are TRBV14 and TRBJ1-2; D is undetermined. CDR3 sequence (DNA): TGTGCCAGCAGCCAAGAGGGCTATGGCTACACCTTC. This codes for CASSQEGYGYTF.